Described below is a single TCR beta chain sequence and its context. The data are from a study of blood T cell repertoires in COVID-19. Study-wide background: The United States, Italy and Spain supplied acute and convalescent COVID-19 samples.

Under the authors' procedure: The assay estimated nucleated cells by amplifying reference gene primers. Assay used: immunoSEQ multiplex PCR; TCRdb lists only in-frame clones, some missing. V and J calls and clone size are given by that table; D and trimming were obtained from the DNA. Among about 310,000 clones listed, over 75% were seen once. Germline V gene lookup returns CDR1 MNHEY and CDR2 SVGAGI. This CDR3 contains 14 residues. V trimming: 8 bases; J trimming: 4 bases; junction bases outside the gene matches: 4. V is TRBV6-5 and J is TRBJ2-3; 12 bases map to TRBD2. This clonotype was obtained from a woman between 45 and 65 years old who had recovered from COVID-19. Sequencing used peripheral blood. CDR3 nucleotide sequence: TGTGCCAGCGCTAGCGGGGGGGCCCCAGATACGCAGTATTTT. This sequence encodes CASASGGAPDTQYF.